One TCR beta chain is described in this entry. As originally analysed: Nucleated cell number was recorded as an estimate derived from reference gene primer amplification. Here immunoSEQ multiplex PCR was the method, and the copy in TCRdb shows in-frame clones only, minus some. That table is the source of V, J and clone size, and D and trimming were worked out from the DNA. This repertoire shows 350,000 to 450,000 clones, around 84% found once; its top ten account for over 2.5%. The entry originates in a study of blood T cell repertoires in COVID-19. For the study at large: COVID-19 samples collected from the United States, Italy and Spain covered acute and convalescent phases. In each case, the material was cDNA or gDNA derived from T cells, B-cell-depleted T cells, or PBMCs.

The CDR3 is 12 residues long. V was pared by 7 bases and J by 7 bases, with 4 bases of the junction left unmatched. The germline V gene encodes CDR1 SNHLY and CDR2 FYNNEI. This receptor was taken from a human donor in a cohort sampled during active COVID-19. The chain couples TRBV2 to TRBJ2-1, with 7 bases aligning to TRBD1. Source material: peripheral blood. Here the CDR3 reads CASKQQGNEQFF. As DNA, the CDR3 is TGTGCCAGCAAACAACAGGGGAATGAGCAGTTCTTC.